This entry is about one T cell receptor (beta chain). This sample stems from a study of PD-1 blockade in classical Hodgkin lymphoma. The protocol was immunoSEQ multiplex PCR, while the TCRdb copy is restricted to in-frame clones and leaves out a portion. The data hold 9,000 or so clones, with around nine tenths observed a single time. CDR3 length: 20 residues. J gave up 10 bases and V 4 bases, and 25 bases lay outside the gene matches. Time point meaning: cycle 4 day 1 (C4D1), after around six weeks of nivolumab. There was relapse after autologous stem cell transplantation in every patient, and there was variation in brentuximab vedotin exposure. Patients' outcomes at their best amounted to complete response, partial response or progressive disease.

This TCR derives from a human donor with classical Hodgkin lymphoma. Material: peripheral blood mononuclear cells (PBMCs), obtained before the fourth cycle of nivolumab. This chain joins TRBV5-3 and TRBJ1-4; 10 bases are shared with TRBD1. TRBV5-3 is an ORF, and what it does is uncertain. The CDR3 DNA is TGTGCCAGAAGCCTGAGAGGTCAGGGACAGGGGCCACAACCTCGGGGAAAACTGTTTTTT. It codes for CARSLRGQGQGPQPRGKLFF.